This record covers a single T cell receptor beta chain. This CDR3 has 13 residues. V lost 1 base and J lost 13, with 13 bases in between. In germline, CDR1 is SGHTA, CDR2 FQGNSA. The sample comes from a study of tumor-infiltrating lymphocytes in oesophageal squamous cell carcinoma. Using its own MiXCR run on the PCR reads, TCRdb lists one record per CDR3 protein. Altogether around 12,000 distinct CDR3 sequences are present, roughly 50% being singletons, with the ten largest covering about 25%. The chain joins TRBV7-2 to TRBJ2-2, with D uncertain. The TCR originated in a male donor with esophageal squamous cell carcinoma. Material for sequencing was esophageal tumor tissue. As DNA, the CDR3 is TGTGCCAGCAGCTTAGGGTTGGGTATAGGGCTGTTTTTT. It translates to CASSLGLGIGLFF.